The subject of this entry is one TCR beta chain. The antigen is not known. This specimen comes from a study of cytomegalovirus exposure and HLA in healthy donors. Study-level points and caveats: Rarity held for most TCR sequences, but there were some public TCRs that occurred in many donors. TCR beta sequences numbering roughly 18,000 were associated with HLA alleles at 0.05 false discovery rate in a later analysis. It has been reported that TCR beta sequences accurately predicted the HLA-A and HLA-B alleles of most subjects.

The primer mix had 60 Vbeta and 13 Jbeta primers. As handled by the study authors: As a later analysis found, there were 80 million or so unique TCR beta chains, of which roughly 11 million were shared. Assay: immunoSEQ multiplex PCR; the TCRdb copy retains only in-frame clones and omits some. For V, J and clone size, that table is used; D and trimming come from the DNA. This sample has about 62,000 clones, with more than 80% found just once. V gave up 3 bases and J gave up 2 bases, with 11 bases separating them. Per the germline V gene, CDR1 is SEHNR and CDR2 is FQNEAQ (reference sequence). This CDR3 region has 14 residues.

This chain joins TRBV7-9 and TRBJ2-7, with TRBD2 as a possible D gene (6 bases). Sequences were obtained from PBMCs. The sequence was collected from a woman under 40 in good health and CMV-seronegative. The CDR3 region has the DNA TGTGCCAGCAGCTTTCCGGCGGGGCCCTACGAGCAGTACTTC. It codes for CASSFPAGPYEQYF.